The clone carrying this TCR beta chain was observed once. Its antigen remains unknown. The CDR3 has 17 amino acids. V was cut by 2 bases and J by 0 bases, with 16 bases left in between. Looked up from germline, CDR1 is KGHSH and CDR2 is LQKENI. The PCR employed 60 Vbeta primers together with 13 Jbeta primers. Here immunoSEQ multiplex PCR was the method, and the copy in TCRdb shows in-frame clones only, minus some. This sample has approximately 190,000 clones, with around 83% found just once. This specimen comes from a study of cytomegalovirus exposure and HLA in healthy donors. Study-wide points: Exclusion applied to some V segments, including TRBV6-2 and TRBV6-3, as they were indistinguishable.

This rearrangement joins TRBV18 to TRBJ1-1, with D unclear. This sequence was found in a woman aged 18 to 35 in good health and CMV-seronegative. The sequenced sample consisted of PBMCs. CDR3 protein: CASSPSPEFILNTEAFF. The CDR3 DNA sequence: TGTGCCAGCTCACCAAGTCCCGAGTTCATCTTGAACACTGAAGCTTTCTTT. Complete variable domain (other parts from reference TRBV18 and TRBJ1-1): NAGVMQNPRHLVRRRGQEARLRCSPMKGHSHVYWYRQLPEEGLKFMVYLQKENIIDESGMPKERFSAEFPKEGPSILRIQQVVRGDSAAYFCASSPSPEFILNTEAFFGQGTRLTVV.